This T cell receptor beta chain was found in a study of cytomegalovirus exposure and HLA in healthy donors (TCRdb year 2017). With respect to the entire study: According to an earlier analysis of a few hundred of the donors, about 179 million T cells yielded 120 million or so unique TCR beta sequences and 276 Gb of sequence data. An early release covering about 600 HLA-typed donors comprised approximately 300 gigabases of sequencing data and tens of millions of unique TCR sequences. The genetic ancestry cluster associated with self-reported Caucasian donors included over 65% of the roughly 400 genotyped donors. The study aimed to test whether signatures of past pathogen exposure could be identified by cataloging public T cell receptors. The study used immunosequencing to profile the T cell repertoires of under 700 subjects and linked those repertoires to cytomegalovirus serostatus. A separate validation cohort of about 110 different subjects was used in addition to the 666-subject first cohort. To predict cytomegalovirus infection status, the study combined high-throughput TCR immunosequencing, statistical association of individual TCRs with disease status, and machine learning. A later analysis re-analyzed previously published TCR beta repertoires from 500 to 700 donors and added high-resolution HLA genotyping to study TCR occurrence patterns. In the later analysis, no new phenotypic data were used to find candidate immune exposures; instead, reliance was placed on TCR beta sequences and their occurrence across donors. To decide whether each TCR beta V gene segment behaved as functional or pseudogenic, an earlier analysis of some 600 of the donors relied on high-throughput TCR beta sequencing. Alongside the repertoire data, information on donor age, sex, ethnicity and CMV serostatus was compiled. A later genetic analysis took genome-wide SNP genotypes for about 55% of the roughly 700 donors and used that subset as a discovery cohort. All discovery cohort repertoires had been generated using a single sequencing platform. HLA typing included class I and class II loci at four-digit resolution. Typing coverage differed by locus: A, B, C, DRB1 and DQB1 were typed in roughly 620-630 donors, DQA1 in 500 to 550, DPA1 in 606, and DPB1 in around 440. Roughly 5 DR-DQ haplotypes were handled as single units for association and clustering, since linkage in the cohort was strong. On average, 235,054 unique TCR beta nucleotide sequences were sequenced per donor among 300 to 500 genotyped donors of the cohort, with around 19% of those sequences being non-productive. Summary of the overall study and its limitations: A further reported finding was that TCR beta sequences accurately predicted the HLA-A and HLA-B alleles for most subjects in the first cohort. In a later analysis, most CMV-associated TCR beta chains were found to appear HLA-restricted, with HLA associations seemingly driven largely by CMV exposure. In a later genetic analysis, fewer N-insertions in productive TCRs were reported among donors in an Asian-associated ancestry cluster than the roughly 700-donor mean. An association between a missense DCLRE1C variant and V-gene and J-gene trimming of TCR beta chains was found in a later genetic analysis and replicated in an independent cohort. Only TCR beta chains were sequenced in this cohort, and the absence of alpha or paired-chain data limited detectable features. In a later analysis, more than 15,000 TCR beta sequences were associated with specific HLA alleles at a false discovery rate of 0.05. Sequencing depth was assumed to be roughly uniform across donors in the presence/absence analyses, though that assumption may not hold. It was suggested by the authors that the approach could potentially be generalized to other disease states and immunological phenotypes. Because counts were too low, roughly 17 rarely observed V segments, including chromosome 9 orphons, were left out of the earlier analysis of some 640 of the donors. The classifier was reported to diagnose cytomegalovirus status with high specificity and sensitivity in both the original cohort and the validation cohort. Assigning TCR associations to individual alleles was difficult when HLA alleles, especially DR and DQ, strongly co-occurred. Linkage disequilibrium might explain the correlated functional status among segregating V segments, but an unknown experimental factor could not be ruled out. Because HLA typing was missing for some donors at each locus, association tests included only the typed subset. Across donors, most TCR sequences were observed very rarely, whereas some public TCRs were present in many individuals. In a later analysis, the rate of TCR association differed among HLA loci, with DRB1 alleles having the most associated TCRs and HLA-C alleles having the fewest. The sequencing pipeline was judged likely to have produced a cluster of highly shared sequence variants as a technical artifact. A few of the identified cytomegalovirus-associated TCR beta chains were confirmed in vitro to be specific for cytomegalovirus antigens. The only immune exposure information available for the cohort was CMV serostatus. In an earlier analysis of under 600 of the donors, most TCR beta V segments were observed in productive rearrangements about 87% or about 30% of the time, broadly matching IMGT annotations. The 87-base-pair reads could not distinguish some IMGT-functional V segments, including TRBV6-2 and TRBV6-3, so those segments were excluded. A total of around 150 TCR beta chains were listed by the study as associated with cytomegalovirus. Several of the top co-occurrence clusters appeared to be linked to parvovirus B19, influenza, CMV and Epstein-Barr virus, according to a later analysis. A later analysis found that HLA-associated TCR beta chains were more clonally expanded and had lower generation probabilities than equally common non-associated chains.

Preparation of the library involved the immunoSEQ multiplex PCR assay. For the multiplex PCR, a mixture combining 60 forward primers for TCR Vbeta segments and 13 reverse primers for TCR Jbeta segments was used. Amplification of the CDR3 region of rearranged TCR beta genes was performed with a multiplex PCR assay on genomic DNA. On the Illumina HiSeq System, the amplified TCR beta libraries were sequenced as 87-base-pair reads. Per the authors' processing: A later analysis counted some 80 million unique TCR beta chains across the 670 or so repertoires, and some 11 million of these chains were shared by at least two donors. Raw reads were error-corrected and collapsed into unique sequences by a nearest-neighbor algorithm in which closely related sequences were merged to remove PCR and sequencing errors. Alignment of CDR3 sequences to IMGT reference sequences was used to assign V, D and J gene segments. For a sequence to be retained, a match of at least six nucleotides to both a V gene segment and a J gene segment was required. A rearrangement was called productive if the CDR3 had no stop codons and remained in frame with V and J, and every other rearrangement was called non-productive. CDR3 was defined according to IMGT convention as the region running from the second conserved V-encoded cysteine to the conserved J-encoded phenylalanine. Sequences without an unambiguous match to a single V gene segment were excluded from the earlier analysis of 587 of the donors. In an earlier analysis of 587 of the donors, a V segment was called functional when productive rearrangements were above 56.7%, and segregating when the standard deviation between donors exceeded 5%. To diagnose cytomegalovirus status from the catalog of TCR beta chain sequences, a statistical classification framework was built. A later analysis assigned V and J genes by comparing TCR nucleotide sequences with IMGT/GENE-DB human TR gene sequences. A later analysis assigned CDR3 sequences and most-parsimonious VDJ recombination scenarios with the TCRdist pipeline. A later analysis defined each TCR beta chain by its CDR3 amino acid sequence plus V-gene family, and excluded reads lacking a unique V-gene family. As a way to deal with suspected cross-contamination and a sequencing artifact, a later analysis dropped 450 to 600 nucleotide sequences that were highly shared and had low generation probability. In a later analysis, a clonal expansion index was calculated for each public chain from normalized within-repertoire ranks of inferred template counts. In a later analysis, generation probabilities were computed using a VDJ recombination model fitted to out-of-frame rearrangements, and the results were checked against IGoR. In a later analysis, TCR-TCR, TCR-HLA and TCR-CMV co-occurrence was scored with hypergeometric tests, and a repertoire-size bias correction was applied to TCR pairs. To estimate false discovery rates, a later analysis permuted the HLA or CMV assignments 20 times. In a later analysis, co-occurring TCRs were grouped using DBSCAN, with TCRdist sequence similarity added in when clustering inside HLA-allele-positive subsets. Repertoires with fewer than 30,000 or more than 120,000 public chains, plus five repertoires with anomalous nucleotide sharing, were excluded from co-occurrence clustering. As stored in TCRdb, this immuneACCESS dataset retains in-frame rearrangements with V and J assigned. A fraction of the clones does not appear; measured against another copy, unresolved V genes explain less than half of the discrepancy, and the remainder lacks a known reason. V, J and clone size are those of that table, while D and trimming were read from the DNA. Within this sample are some 99,000 clones, with about 80% of them counted one time only. 1.5% to 2.5% of the sample is in the top ten clones.

About this clone itself: Which antigen it targets is not known. No base quality information exists; no much larger clone differs at one position.

The CDR3 measures 16 amino acids from cysteine to phenylalanine. Just the 48-base CDR3 DNA is kept, in frame starting at base 1. Relative to germline, V is missing 4 bases and J is missing 6 bases, with 9 bases of the junction outside any gene match. From the germline V gene, CDR1 is LGHNA and CDR2 is YNFKEQ. The cohort comprised some 730 healthy bone marrow donors. Cohort members were all nominally healthy when sampled, although unrecorded immune exposures were likely present. The donor tested CMV seronegative and was one of the 352 seronegative cohort members. A peripheral blood sample was provided by each donor, and peripheral blood mononuclear cells were used for TCR beta sequencing. Genomic DNA was extracted from the blood cell samples with the Qiagen DNeasy Blood Extraction Kit.

The sequencing sample was made of PBMCs. This receptor was taken from a man in his forties in good health and CMV-seronegative. Recombination joined TRBV4-2 with TRBJ2-2; 9 central nucleotides agree with TRBD2. Read as DNA, the sequence is TGTGCCAGCAGCCTTTTGGCGGGGGGGTCAGCCGGGGAGCTGTTTTTT. It is translated as CASSLLAGGSAGELFF.